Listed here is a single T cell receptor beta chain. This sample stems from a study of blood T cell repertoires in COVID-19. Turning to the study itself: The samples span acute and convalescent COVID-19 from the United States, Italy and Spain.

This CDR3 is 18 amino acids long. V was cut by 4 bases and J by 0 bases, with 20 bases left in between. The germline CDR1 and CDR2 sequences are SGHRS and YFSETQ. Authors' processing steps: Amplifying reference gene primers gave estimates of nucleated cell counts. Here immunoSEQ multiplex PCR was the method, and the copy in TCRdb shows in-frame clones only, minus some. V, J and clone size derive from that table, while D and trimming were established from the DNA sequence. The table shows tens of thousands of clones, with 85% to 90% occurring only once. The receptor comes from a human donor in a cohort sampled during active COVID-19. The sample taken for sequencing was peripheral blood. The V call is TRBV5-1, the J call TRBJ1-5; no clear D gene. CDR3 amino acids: CASSAKGRDSFSNQPQHF. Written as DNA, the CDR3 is TGCGCCAGCAGCGCTAAAGGGAGAGATTCTTTTAGCAATCAGCCCCAGCATTTT.